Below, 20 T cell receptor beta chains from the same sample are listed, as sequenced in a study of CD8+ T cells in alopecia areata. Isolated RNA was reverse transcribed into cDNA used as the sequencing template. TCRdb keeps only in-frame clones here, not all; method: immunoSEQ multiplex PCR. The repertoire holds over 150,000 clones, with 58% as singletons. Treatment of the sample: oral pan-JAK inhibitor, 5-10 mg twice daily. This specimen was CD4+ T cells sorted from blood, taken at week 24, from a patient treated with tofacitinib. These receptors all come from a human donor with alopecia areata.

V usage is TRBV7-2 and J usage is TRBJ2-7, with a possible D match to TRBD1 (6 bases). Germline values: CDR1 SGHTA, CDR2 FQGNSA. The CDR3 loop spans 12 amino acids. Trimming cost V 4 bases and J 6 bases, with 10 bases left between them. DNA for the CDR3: TGTGCCAGCAGCTATAGCAGGGGCGAGCAGTACTTC. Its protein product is CASSYSRGEQYF.

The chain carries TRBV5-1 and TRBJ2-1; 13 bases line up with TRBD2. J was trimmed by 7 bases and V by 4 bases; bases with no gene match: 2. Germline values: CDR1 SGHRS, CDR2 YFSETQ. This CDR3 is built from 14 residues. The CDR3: CASSRTSGGNEQFF. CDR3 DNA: TGCGCCAGCAGCCGGACTAGCGGGGGAAATGAGCAGTTCTTC.

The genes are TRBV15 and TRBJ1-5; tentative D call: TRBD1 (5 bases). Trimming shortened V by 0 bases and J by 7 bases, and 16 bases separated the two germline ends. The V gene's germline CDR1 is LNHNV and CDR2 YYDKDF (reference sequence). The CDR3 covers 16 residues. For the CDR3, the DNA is TGTGCCACCAGCAGAGATAGGTGGGGGTTGGGGCAGCCCCAGCATTTT. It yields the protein CATSRDRWGLGQPQHF.

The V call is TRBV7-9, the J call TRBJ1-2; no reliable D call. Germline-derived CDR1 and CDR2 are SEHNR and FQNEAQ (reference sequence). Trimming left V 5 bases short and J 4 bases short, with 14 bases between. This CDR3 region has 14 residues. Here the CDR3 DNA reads TGTGCCAGCAGCCCGGACGCGAATTTCTATGGCTACACCTTC. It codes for CASSPDANFYGYTF.

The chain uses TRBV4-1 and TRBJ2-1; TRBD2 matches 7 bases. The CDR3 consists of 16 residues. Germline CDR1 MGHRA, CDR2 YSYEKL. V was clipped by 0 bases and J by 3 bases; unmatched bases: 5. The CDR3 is CASSQDHGGYYNEQFF. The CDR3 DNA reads TGCGCCAGCAGCCAAGATCACGGGGGGTACTACAATGAGCAGTTCTTC.

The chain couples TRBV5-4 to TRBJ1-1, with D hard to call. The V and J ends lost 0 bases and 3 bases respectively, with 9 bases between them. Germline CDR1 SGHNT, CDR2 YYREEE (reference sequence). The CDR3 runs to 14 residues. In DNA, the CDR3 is TGTGCCAGCAGCTTGGTTTTGGCGGACACTGAAGCTTTCTTT. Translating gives CASSLVLADTEAFF.

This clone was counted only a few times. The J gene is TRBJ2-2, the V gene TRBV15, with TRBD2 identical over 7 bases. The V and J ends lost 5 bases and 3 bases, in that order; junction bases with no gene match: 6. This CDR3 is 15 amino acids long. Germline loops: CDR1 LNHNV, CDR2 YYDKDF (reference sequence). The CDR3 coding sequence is TGTGCCACCAGCTGGGGCGGGGGTCACACCGGGGAGCTGTTTTTT. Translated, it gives CATSWGGGHTGELFF.

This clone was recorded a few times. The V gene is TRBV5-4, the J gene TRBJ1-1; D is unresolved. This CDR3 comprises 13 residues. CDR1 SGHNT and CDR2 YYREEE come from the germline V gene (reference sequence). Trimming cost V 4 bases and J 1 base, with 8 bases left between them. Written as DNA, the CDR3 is TGTGCCAGCAGCGGAGCACGGAACACTGAAGCTTTCTTT. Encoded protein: CASSGARNTEAFF.

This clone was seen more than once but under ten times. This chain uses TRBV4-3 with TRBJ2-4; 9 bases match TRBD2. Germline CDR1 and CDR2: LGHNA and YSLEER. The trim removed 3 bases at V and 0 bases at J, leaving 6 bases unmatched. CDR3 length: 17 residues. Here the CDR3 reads CASSHTSGGLAKNIQYF. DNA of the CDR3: TGCGCCAGCAGCCATACAAGCGGGGGGCTAGCCAAAAACATTCAGTACTTC.

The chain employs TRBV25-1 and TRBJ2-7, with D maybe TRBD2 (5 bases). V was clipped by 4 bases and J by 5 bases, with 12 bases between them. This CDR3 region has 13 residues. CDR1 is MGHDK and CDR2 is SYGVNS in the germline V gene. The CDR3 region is CASSAASADEQYF. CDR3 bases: TGTGCCAGCAGTGCGGCTTCAGCGGACGAGCAGTACTTC.

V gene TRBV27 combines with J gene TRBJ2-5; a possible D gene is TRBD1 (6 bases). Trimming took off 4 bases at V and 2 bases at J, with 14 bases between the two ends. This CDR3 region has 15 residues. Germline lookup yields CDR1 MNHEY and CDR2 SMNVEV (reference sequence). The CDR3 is CASSSGERTQETQYF. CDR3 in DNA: TGTGCCAGCAGTTCAGGGGAAAGGACACAAGAGACCCAGTACTTC.

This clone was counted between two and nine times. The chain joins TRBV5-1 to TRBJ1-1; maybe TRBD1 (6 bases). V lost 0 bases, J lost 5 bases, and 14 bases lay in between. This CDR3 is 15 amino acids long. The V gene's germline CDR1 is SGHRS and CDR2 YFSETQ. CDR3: CASSLGHRAGTEAFF. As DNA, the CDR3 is TGCGCCAGCAGCTTGGGGCACAGGGCTGGAACTGAAGCTTTCTTT.

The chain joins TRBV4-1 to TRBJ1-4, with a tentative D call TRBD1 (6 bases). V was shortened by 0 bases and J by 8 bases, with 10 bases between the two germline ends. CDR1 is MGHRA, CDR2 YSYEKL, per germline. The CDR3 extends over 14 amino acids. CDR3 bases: TGCGCCAGCAGCCAAGACCAGGGGTGGGAAAAACTGTTTTTT. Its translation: CASSQDQGWEKLFF.

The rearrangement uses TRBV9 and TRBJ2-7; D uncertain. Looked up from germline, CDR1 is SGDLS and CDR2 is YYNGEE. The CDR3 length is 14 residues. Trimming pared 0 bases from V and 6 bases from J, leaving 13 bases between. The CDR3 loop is CASSVVGSSVEQYF. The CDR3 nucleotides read TGTGCCAGCAGCGTAGTTGGTAGCTCTGTCGAGCAGTACTTC.

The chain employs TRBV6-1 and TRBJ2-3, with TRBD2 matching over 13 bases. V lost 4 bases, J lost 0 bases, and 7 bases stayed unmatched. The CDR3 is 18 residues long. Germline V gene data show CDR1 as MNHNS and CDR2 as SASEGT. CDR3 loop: CASSVGTSGIPSTDTQYF. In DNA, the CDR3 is TGTGCCAGCAGTGTTGGGACTAGCGGGATACCTAGCACAGATACGCAGTATTTT.

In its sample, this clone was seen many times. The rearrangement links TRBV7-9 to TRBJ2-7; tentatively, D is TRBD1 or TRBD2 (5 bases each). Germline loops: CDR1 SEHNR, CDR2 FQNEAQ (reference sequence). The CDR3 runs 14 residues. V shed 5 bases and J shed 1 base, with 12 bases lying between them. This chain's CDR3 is CASSPLGPSYEQYF. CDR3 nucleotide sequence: TGTGCCAGCAGCCCATTGGGACCGTCCTACGAGCAGTACTTC.

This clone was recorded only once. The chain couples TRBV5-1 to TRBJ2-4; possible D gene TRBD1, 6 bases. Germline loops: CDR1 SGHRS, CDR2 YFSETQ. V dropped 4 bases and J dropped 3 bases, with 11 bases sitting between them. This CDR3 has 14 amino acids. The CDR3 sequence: CASSTGNGKNIQYF. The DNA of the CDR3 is TGCGCCAGCAGCACAGGGAATGGCAAAAACATTCAGTACTTC.

The CDR3 protein is CASSLEGLTALYF. CDR3 nucleotide sequence: TGTGCCAGCAGTTTAGAGGGGCTGACAGCCCTGTACTTC. This chain connects TRBV27 to TRBJ2-5; D possibly matches TRBD1 or TRBD2 (5 bases each). Germline V gives CDR1 MNHEY, CDR2 SMNVEV (reference sequence). The CDR3 has 13 amino acids. The V end was cut by 2 bases, the J end by 13 bases, with 17 bases between.

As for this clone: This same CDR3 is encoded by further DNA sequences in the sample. The CDR3 here is CASSYSTSGGRETQYF. The CDR3, as DNA: TGTGCCAGCAGTTACTCGACTAGCGGGGGGCGTGAGACCCAGTACTTC. The genes are TRBV6-6 and TRBJ2-5; TRBD2 matches 13 bases. Germline CDR1 MNHNY, CDR2 SVGAGI (reference sequence). J was trimmed by 5 bases and V by 0 bases; bases with no gene match: 3. This CDR3 has 16 amino acids.

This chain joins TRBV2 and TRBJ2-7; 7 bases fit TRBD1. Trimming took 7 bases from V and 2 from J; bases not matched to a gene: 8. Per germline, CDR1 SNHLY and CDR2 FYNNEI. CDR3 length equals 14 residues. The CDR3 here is CASNPGQAPYEQYF. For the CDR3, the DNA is TGTGCCAGCAATCCAGGACAGGCGCCCTACGAGCAGTACTTC.